The 8 T cell receptor beta chains reported below all come from one sample, sequenced in a study of T cell responses to AZD1222 COVID-19 vaccine. Profiling relied on immunoSEQ multiplex PCR, and the TCRdb table lists in-frame clones only, not all of them. The data show 70,000 to 90,000 clones, with around nine tenths seen just once and about 2.2% held by the top ten. This specimen consisted of peripheral blood, obtained on day 0 of AZD1222 vaccination. The source is an adult in good health.

This clone has only one observation. The chain uses TRBV12-3 or TRBV12-4 and TRBJ2-2; D is undetermined. V shed 3 bases and J shed 7 bases, with 6 bases lying between them. The CDR3 length is 12 residues. Written as DNA, the CDR3 is TGTGCCAGCAGTTTTTCCGGCGGGGAGCTGTTTTTT. Its protein product is CASSFSGGELFF.

The chain recombines TRBV6-6 with TRBJ2-5; D might be TRBD1 (5 bases). This CDR3 is built from 17 residues. CDR1 and CDR2 from the germline V gene are MNHNY and SVGAGI (reference sequence). Trimming left V 6 bases short and J 4 bases short, with 24 bases between. CDR3 loop: CASRRGLGVYTLETQYF. For the CDR3, the DNA is TGTGCCAGCAGGCGAGGCTTAGGGGTGTATACTCTAGAGACCCAGTACTTC.

The V gene is TRBV7-9, the J gene TRBJ2-7; TRBD1 might be the D (6 bases). From germline, CDR1 is SEHNR and CDR2 FQNEAQ (reference sequence). Deletions cut 2 bases from V and 0 bases from J, with 8 bases between. The CDR3 totals 14 residues. The CDR3 DNA follows: TGTGCCAGCAGCTTAACAGGGATCTCCTACGAGCAGTACTTC. This codes for CASSLTGISYEQYF.

A single count supports this clone. The chain employs TRBV5-1 and TRBJ2-3; 12 bases align to TRBD2. Per the germline V gene, CDR1 is SGHRS and CDR2 is YFSETQ. Trimming removed 2 bases from V and 4 bases from J; junction bases left unmatched: 2. The CDR3 runs 15 residues. CDR3 region: CASSLLAGGADTQYF. DNA for the CDR3: TGCGCCAGCAGCTTACTAGCGGGAGGAGCAGATACGCAGTATTTT.

The chain carries TRBV6-5 and TRBJ2-3; D is perhaps TRBD1 (6 bases). The germline V and J ends were trimmed by 2 bases and 2 bases, with 11 bases remaining between them. Germline CDR1 and CDR2: MNHEY and SVGAGI. The CDR3 sequence is 15 residues long. The CDR3: CASSYLQGTTDTQYF. DNA of the CDR3: TGTGCCAGCAGTTACCTACAGGGTACCACAGATACGCAGTATTTT.

The gene calls are TRBV9 and TRBJ1-3; 7 bases align to TRBD1. CDR1 is SGDLS and CDR2 is YYNGEE in the germline V gene. V shed 3 bases, J shed 2 bases, and the junction held 8 bases outside the gene matches. This CDR3 contains 16 residues. CDR3 residues: CASSAQGGYAGNTIYF. CDR3 coding DNA: TGTGCCAGCAGCGCCCAGGGGGGCTATGCTGGAAACACCATATATTTT.

The chain links TRBV7-2 to TRBJ2-7, with D uncertain. The V end lost 3 bases, the J end lost 6 bases, and 12 bases lay between the germline ends. Germline CDR1 reads SGHTA; CDR2 reads FQGNSA. This CDR3 has 13 amino acids. CDR3: CASSFRQSGEQYF. The CDR3 bases are TGTGCCAGCAGCTTTCGGCAGTCGGGCGAGCAGTACTTC.

This chain links TRBV12-2 with TRBJ1-1. TRBV12-2 is recorded as a pseudogene. The CDR3 runs to 16 residues. CDR3: CASRFRRDVQNTEAFF. The CDR3 region has the DNA TGTGCAAGTCGCTTTCGCAGGGACGTCCAGAACACTGAAGCTTTCTTT.